This TCR beta chain originates from a study of blood T cell repertoires in COVID-19. Study information: There were acute and convalescent COVID-19 samples, and they came from the United States, Italy and Spain. PBMCs, B-cell-depleted T cells, or T cells provided the cDNA or gDNA that made up the material.

This clone has more than one count but fewer than ten. In the authors' workflow: From reference gene primer amplification, estimates of nucleated cell counts were derived. Profiling relied on immunoSEQ multiplex PCR, and the TCRdb table lists in-frame clones only, not all of them. V and J calls and clone size are those listed in that table; D and trimming were worked out from the DNA. Among 200,000 to 250,000 clones listed, approximately 85% were seen once. Seattle's enrolled individuals joined amid active infection and were then monitored longitudinally. Trimming left V 0 bases short and J 3 bases short, with 11 bases between. Germline V gives CDR1 SEHNR, CDR2 FQNEAQ (reference sequence). The CDR3 totals 16 residues.

Input material: peripheral blood. This TCR came from a woman aged 70-85 years with COVID-19, enrolled during active disease. The genes are TRBV7-9 and TRBJ2-2; D is perhaps TRBD2 (6 bases). The CDR3 region is CASSLASGRYTGELFF. As DNA, the CDR3 is TGTGCCAGCAGCTTAGCGTCAGGGAGGTACACCGGGGAGCTGTTTTTT.